The present T cell receptor beta chain was sequenced within a study of T cells after yellow fever vaccination. Points from the study as a whole: Booster sampling recovered most clones from primary vaccination (roughly 96% CD4, roughly 86% CD8).

Each CDR3 protein gets one entry after TCRdb re-called the 5' RACE reads with MiXCR. Of 40,000 to 50,000 distinct CDR3 sequences in the sample, 6.8% were seen once. There are 16 residues in the CDR3. V gave up 0 bases and J gave up 0 bases, with 9 bases separating them. CDR1 and CDR2 (germline): SGHVS, FNYEAQ. The table lists this clonotype with many counts. The clonotype originates from a man younger than 40 who received the YFV17D yellow fever vaccine. The sequencing used CD8+ T cells not binding an NS4B(214-222) dextramer, sorted from PBMCs, collected 45 days after the yellow fever booster vaccination. This chain uses TRBV7-6 with TRBJ2-1; D is unresolved. The CDR3 sequence: CASSLAQSSSYNEQFF. The CDR3 coding sequence is TGTGCCAGCAGCTTAGCCCAATCGAGCTCCTACAATGAGCAGTTCTTC.